This T cell receptor (beta chain) was observed in a study of chemoradiotherapy in HPV16-positive cancers. Overall study findings and caveats: Candidate HPV-specific clones and E7-related TCR motifs grew in tumor during treatment. The functional HPV-specific definition rests on just a couple of HPV16-positive patients.

Samples were taken several times over chemoradiotherapy. Comments on this clone: The antigen is undetermined.

In germline, CDR1 is MNHEY, CDR2 SMNVEV (reference sequence). The CDR3 covers 15 residues. V was clipped by 8 bases and J by 4 bases; unmatched bases: 12. Sequenced by immunoSEQ multiplex PCR; TCRdb stores in-frame clones only, minus some. The sample has 12,000 to 15,000 clones, around 90% seen once. The receptor's source is a human donor with HPV-associated anogenital cancer. V is TRBV27 and J is TRBJ1-1, with 8 bases aligning to TRBD1. Specimen: blood, collected from a patient who underwent chemoradiotherapy. CDR3 nucleotides: TGTGCCAGCCTCGCAGGGGGCGCAACGTCCACTGAAGCTTTCTTT. Translation: CASLAGGATSTEAFF.